This TCR beta chain originates from a study of blood T cell repertoires in COVID-19. Study information: Samples of COVID-19 (acute and convalescent) were obtained from the United States, Italy and Spain.

CDR3 length: 13 amino acids. CDR1 is MNHEY and CDR2 is SMNVEV in the germline V gene (reference sequence). V was pared by 5 bases and J by 1 base, with 9 bases between. The assay was immunoSEQ multiplex PCR, and TCRdb's table has in-frame clones only and misses some. The data contain approximately 200,000 clones, 80% to 90% of them seen just once; the ten biggest clones take up about 3%. This clone was detected only once. Participants came from about two dozen US areas, aged about 18 to 89 years. The sequenced sample was PBMCs or T cells enriched from blood (not recorded which). The genes are TRBV27 and TRBJ2-7; possibly TRBD2 for D (6 bases). The origin of this receptor is a young woman in a cohort exposed to, infected with or recovered from COVID-19 (not recorded which). This CDR3 is CASSPGGSYEQYF. The CDR3 DNA reads TGTGCCAGCAGTCCCGGGGGTTCCTACGAGCAGTACTTC.